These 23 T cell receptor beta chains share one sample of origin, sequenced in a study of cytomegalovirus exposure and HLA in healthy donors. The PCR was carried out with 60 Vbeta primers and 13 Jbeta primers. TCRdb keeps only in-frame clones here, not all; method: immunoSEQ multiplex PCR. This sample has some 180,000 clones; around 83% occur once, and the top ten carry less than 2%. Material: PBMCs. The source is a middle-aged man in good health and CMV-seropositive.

As DNA, the CDR3 is TGTGCCAGCTCACCGGGATCGCCGACTAGCGGTCACAATGAGCAGTTCTTC. Its translation: CASSPGSPTSGHNEQFF. The chain is built from TRBV18 and TRBJ2-1; 9 bases align to TRBD2. The CDR3 loop spans 17 amino acids. V was clipped by 3 bases and J by 5 bases; unmatched bases: 11. Germline V lookup: CDR1 KGHSH, CDR2 LQKENI.

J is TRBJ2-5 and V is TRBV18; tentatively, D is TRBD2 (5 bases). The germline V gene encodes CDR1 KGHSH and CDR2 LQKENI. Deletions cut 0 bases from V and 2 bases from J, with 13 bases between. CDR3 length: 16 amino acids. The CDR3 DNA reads TGTGCCAGCTCACCACCGGCCGTGAGGGCGCAAGAGACCCAGTACTTC. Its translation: CASSPPAVRAQETQYF. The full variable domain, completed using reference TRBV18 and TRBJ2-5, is NAGVMQNPRHLVRRRGQEARLRCSPMKGHSHVYWYRQLPEEGLKFMVYLQKENIIDESGMPKERFSAEFPKEGPSILRIQQVVRGDSAAYFCASSPPAVRAQETQYFGPGTRLLVL.

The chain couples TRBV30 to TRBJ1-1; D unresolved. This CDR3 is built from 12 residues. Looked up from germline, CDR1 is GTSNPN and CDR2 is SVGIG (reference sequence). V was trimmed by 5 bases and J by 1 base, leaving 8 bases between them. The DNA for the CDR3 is TGTGCCTGGGGAGCGGAGAACACTGAAGCTTTCTTT. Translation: CAWGAENTEAFF.

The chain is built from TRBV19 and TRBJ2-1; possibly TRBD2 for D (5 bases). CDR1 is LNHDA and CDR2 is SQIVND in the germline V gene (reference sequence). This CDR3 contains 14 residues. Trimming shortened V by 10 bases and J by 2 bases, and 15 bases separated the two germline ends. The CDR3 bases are TGTGCCACACATGCGAAGGAGGCCTACAATGAGCAGTTCTTC. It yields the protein CATHAKEAYNEQFF.

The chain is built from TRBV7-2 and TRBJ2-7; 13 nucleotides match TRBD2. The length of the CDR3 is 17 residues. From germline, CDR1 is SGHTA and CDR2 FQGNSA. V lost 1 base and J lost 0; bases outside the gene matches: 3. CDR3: CASSLVLAGGSSYEQYF. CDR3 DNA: TGTGCCAGCAGCTTAGTACTAGCGGGAGGGTCCTCCTACGAGCAGTACTTC.

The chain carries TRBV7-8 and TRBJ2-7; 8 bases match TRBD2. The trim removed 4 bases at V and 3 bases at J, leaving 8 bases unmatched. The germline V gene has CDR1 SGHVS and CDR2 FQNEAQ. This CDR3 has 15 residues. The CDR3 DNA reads TGTGCCAGCAGCTCACGGGAGGGTCGCGTCTACGAGCAGTACTTC. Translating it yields CASSSREGRVYEQYF.

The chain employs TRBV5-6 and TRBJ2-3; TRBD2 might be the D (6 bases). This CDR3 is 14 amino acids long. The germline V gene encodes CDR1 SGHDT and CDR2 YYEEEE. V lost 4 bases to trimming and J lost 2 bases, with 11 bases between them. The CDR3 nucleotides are TGTGCCAGCAGCCCGACTAGGAACACAGATACGCAGTATTTT. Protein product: CASSPTRNTDTQYF.

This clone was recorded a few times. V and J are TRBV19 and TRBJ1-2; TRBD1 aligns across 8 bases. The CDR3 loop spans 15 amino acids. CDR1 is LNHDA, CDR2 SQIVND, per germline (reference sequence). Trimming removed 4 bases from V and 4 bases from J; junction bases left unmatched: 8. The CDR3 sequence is CASSSGTGVSYGYTF. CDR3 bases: TGTGCCAGTAGTAGTGGGACAGGTGTTTCCTATGGCTACACCTTC.

In nucleotides, the CDR3 is TGCGCCAGCAGTCATCAACCGGACAGGGAAGAGACCCAGTACTTC. Residues: CASSHQPDREETQYF. The chain employs TRBV5-1 and TRBJ2-5; 8 bases match TRBD1. Germline trimming cut 5 bases from V and 3 bases from J; bases unmatched to any gene: 9. This CDR3 spans 15 amino acids. CDR1 is SGHRS, CDR2 YFSETQ, per germline.

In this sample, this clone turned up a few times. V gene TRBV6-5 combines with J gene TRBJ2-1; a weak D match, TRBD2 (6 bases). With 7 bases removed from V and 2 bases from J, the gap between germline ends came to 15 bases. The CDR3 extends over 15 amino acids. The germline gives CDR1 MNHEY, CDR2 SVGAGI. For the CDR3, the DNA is TGTGCCAGCACCTCGGGGGATAGGACCTACAATGAGCAGTTCTTC. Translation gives CASTSGDRTYNEQFF.

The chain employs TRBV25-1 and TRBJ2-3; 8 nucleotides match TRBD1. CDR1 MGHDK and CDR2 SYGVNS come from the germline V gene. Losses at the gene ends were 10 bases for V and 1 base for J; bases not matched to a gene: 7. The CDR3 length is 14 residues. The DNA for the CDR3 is TGTGCCACCGAGGACAGGGCAGGCACAGATACGCAGTATTTT. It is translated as CATEDRAGTDTQYF.

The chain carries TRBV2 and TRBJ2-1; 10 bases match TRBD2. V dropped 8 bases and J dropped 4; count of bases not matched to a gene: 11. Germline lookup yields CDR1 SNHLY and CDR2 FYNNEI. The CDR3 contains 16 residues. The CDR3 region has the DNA TGTGCCAGCGGGGGGTTCGGAGCGGGAGGGTACAATGAGCAGTTCTTC. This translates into CASGGFGAGGYNEQFF.

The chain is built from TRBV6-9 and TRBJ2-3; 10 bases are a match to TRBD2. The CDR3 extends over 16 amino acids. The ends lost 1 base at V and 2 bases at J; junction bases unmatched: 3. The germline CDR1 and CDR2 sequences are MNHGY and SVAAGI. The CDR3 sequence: CASSYYLAGVTDTQYF. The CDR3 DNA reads TGTGCCAGCAGTTATTACCTAGCGGGAGTCACAGATACGCAGTATTTT.

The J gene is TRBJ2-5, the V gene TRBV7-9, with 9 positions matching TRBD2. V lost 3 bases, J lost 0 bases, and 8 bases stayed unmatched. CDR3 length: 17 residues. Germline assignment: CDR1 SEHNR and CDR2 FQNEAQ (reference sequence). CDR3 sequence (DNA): TGTGCCAGCAGCTTTGGGCTAGCGGGGAGGTACCAAGAGACCCAGTACTTC. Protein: CASSFGLAGRYQETQYF.

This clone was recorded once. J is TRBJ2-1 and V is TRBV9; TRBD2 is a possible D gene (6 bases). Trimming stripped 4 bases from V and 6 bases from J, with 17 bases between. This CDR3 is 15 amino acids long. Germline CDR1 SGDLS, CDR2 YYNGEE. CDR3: CASSTSGGPANEQFF. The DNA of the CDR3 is TGTGCCAGCAGCACATCAGGAGGGCCAGCCAATGAGCAGTTCTTC.

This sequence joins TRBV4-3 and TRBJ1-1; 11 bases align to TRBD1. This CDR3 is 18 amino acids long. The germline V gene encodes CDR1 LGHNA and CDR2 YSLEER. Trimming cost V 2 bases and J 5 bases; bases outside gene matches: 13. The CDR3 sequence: CASSQNPRDRGLRTEAFF. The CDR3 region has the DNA TGCGCCAGCAGCCAAAATCCCCGGGACAGGGGGTTAAGGACTGAAGCTTTCTTT.

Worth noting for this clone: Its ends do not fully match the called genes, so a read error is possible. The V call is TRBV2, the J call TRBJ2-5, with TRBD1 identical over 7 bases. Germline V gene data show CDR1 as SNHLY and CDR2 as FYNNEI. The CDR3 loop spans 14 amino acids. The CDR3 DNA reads TGTGCCAGCAGCGAAGACAGGGTCCAAGAGACCCAGTACTTC. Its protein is CASSEDRVQETQYF.

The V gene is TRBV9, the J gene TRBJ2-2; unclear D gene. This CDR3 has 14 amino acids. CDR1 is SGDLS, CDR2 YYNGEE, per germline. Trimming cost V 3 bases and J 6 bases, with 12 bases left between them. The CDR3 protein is CASSASGLAGELFF. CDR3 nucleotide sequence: TGTGCCAGCAGCGCCTCAGGTTTAGCCGGGGAGCTGTTTTTT.

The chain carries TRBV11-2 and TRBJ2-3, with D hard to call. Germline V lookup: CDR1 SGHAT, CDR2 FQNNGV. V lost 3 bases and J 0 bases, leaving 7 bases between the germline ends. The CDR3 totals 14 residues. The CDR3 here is CASSLHLSTDTQYF. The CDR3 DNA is TGTGCCAGCAGCTTGCATCTAAGCACAGATACGCAGTATTTT. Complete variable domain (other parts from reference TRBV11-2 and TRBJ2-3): EAGVAQSPRYKIIEKRQSVAFWCNPISGHATLYWYQQILGQGPKLLIQFQNNGVVDDSQLPKDRFSAERLKGVDSTLKIQPAKLEDSAVYLCASSLHLSTDTQYFGPGTRLTVL.

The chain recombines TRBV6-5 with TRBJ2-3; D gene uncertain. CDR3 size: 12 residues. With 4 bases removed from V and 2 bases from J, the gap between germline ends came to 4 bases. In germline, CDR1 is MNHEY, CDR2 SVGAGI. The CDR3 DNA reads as TGTGCCAGCAGTTCCCTCACAGATACGCAGTATTTT. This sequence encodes CASSSLTDTQYF.

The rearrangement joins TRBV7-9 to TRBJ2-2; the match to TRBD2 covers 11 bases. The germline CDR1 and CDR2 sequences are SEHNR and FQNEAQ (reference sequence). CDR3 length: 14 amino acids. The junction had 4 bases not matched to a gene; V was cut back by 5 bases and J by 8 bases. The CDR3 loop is CASSPRTSGGELFF. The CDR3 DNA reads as TGTGCCAGCAGCCCCAGGACTAGCGGGGGGGAGCTGTTTTTT.

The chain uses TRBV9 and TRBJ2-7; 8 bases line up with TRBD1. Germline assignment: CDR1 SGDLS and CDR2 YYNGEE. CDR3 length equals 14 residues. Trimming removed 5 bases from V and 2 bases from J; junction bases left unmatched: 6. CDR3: CASSESGGAYEQYF. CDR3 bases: TGTGCCAGCAGTGAATCAGGGGGCGCCTACGAGCAGTACTTC.

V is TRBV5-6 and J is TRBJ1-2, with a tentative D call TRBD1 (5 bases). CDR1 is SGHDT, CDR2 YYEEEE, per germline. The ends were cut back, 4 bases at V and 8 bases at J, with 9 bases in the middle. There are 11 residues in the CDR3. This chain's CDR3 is CASSGDWGYTF. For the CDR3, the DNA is TGTGCCAGCAGCGGGGACTGGGGCTACACCTTC.